These T cell receptor beta chains were read from a single sample in a study of control samples from healthy donors and cancer patients. Here immunoSEQ multiplex PCR was the method, and the copy in TCRdb shows in-frame clones only, minus some. The sample records roughly 140,000 clones, approximately 91% being singletons. The specimen was blood. These receptors were taken from a man younger than 40 in good health. The CDR3 runs from the conserved cysteine through the conserved F or W. D genes are given only for firm matches. Clone size is not always given. Where it is, it says once, few, many or a class for expanded clones.

len	j_gene	v_gene	abundance	d_gene	CDR3nt	CDR3aa
12	TRBJ2-7	TRBV19	-	-	TGTGCCAGTAGTATAGAATCTGGCGAGCAGTACTTC	CASSIESGEQYF
15	TRBJ2-3	TRBV5-1	-	-	TGCGCCAGCAGCTTGGATGGGACTGGAACAGATACGCAGTATTTT	CASSLDGTGTDTQYF
14	TRBJ1-2	TRBV6-5	once	TRBD1	TGTGCCAGCAGTCCGGAACAGGGGATTCGTGGCTACACCTTC	CASSPEQGIRGYTF
14	TRBJ2-7	TRBV5-8	-	TRBD1	TGTGCCAGCAGCTTTGAAGGGGGCAGCTACGAGCAGTACTTC	CASSFEGGSYEQYF
13	TRBJ1-6	TRBV7-2	once	-	TGTGCCAGCAGCCTCAACAGGGAGACACCCCTCCACTTT	CASSLNRETPLHF
15	TRBJ2-7	TRBV5-6	-	TRBD1	TGTGCCAGCAGCCCGGGGGGACAGGGGGCGTGGGAGCAGTACTTC	CASSPGGQGAWEQYF
12	TRBJ2-1	TRBV12-3/TRBV12-4	-	-	TGTGCCAGCAGTTTAACCGAGGAAGAGCAGTTCTTC	CASSLTEEEQFF
12	TRBJ2-5	TRBV6-5	-	-	TGTGCCAGATACAGGGTTGGAGAGACCCAGTACTTC	CARYRVGETQYF
13	TRBJ2-1	TRBV19	once	TRBD2	TGTGCCAGTAACTCGGGGGGTGGGGATGAGCAGTTCTTC	CASNSGGGDEQFF
11	TRBJ1-4	TRBV2	once	-	TGTGCCAGCAGTCCCGGGGAAAAACTGTTTTTT	CASSPGEKLFF
18	TRBJ2-7	TRBV4-1	-	TRBD2	TGCGCCAGCAGCCACGGACTAGCGGGAATTACCCCGGGGGGCGAGCAGTACTTC	CASSHGLAGITPGGEQYF
15	TRBJ1-1	TRBV5-1	-	-	TGCGCCAGCAGCCCACCCGAGGGCAGGGCCACTGAAGCTTTCTTT	CASSPPEGRATEAFF
14	TRBJ2-7	TRBV3-1/TRBV3-2	few	-	TGTGCCAGCAGCCCTTCGGGACGGCTATCCGAGCAGTACTTC	CASSPSGRLSEQYF
10	TRBJ2-2	TRBV6-5	-	-	TGTGCCAGCAGCGAGTGGGAGCTGTTTTTT	CASSEWELFF
15	TRBJ2-2	TRBV6-6	-	TRBD1	TGTGCCAGCCCCTCGGACAGGGCCTCCTCCGGGGAGCTGTTTTTT	CASPSDRASSGELFF
17	TRBJ1-6	TRBV6-2/TRBV6-3	-	-	TGTGCCAGCAGTTACTCGTTGCGAGACCCGGCCGCTTCACCCCTCCACTTT	CASSYSLRDPAASPLHF
14	TRBJ1-2	TRBV3-1/TRBV3-2	-	-	TGTGCCAGCAGCCAGGGCCGGTTAAACTATGGCTACACCTTC	CASSQGRLNYGYTF
15	TRBJ2-7	TRBV5-1	-	-	TGCGCCAGCAGCTTGGGGGGTGACAGCTCCTACGAGCAGTACTTC	CASSLGGDSSYEQYF
13	TRBJ2-2	TRBV29-1	-	-	TGCAGCGTTGAGCCGGGGCCTCAGGGGGAGCTGTTTTTT	CSVEPGPQGELFF
14	TRBJ2-5	TRBV19	-	TRBD2	TGTGCCAGTAGAGCGGGAGTTCGCCAAGAGACCCAGTACTTC	CASRAGVRQETQYF
15	TRBJ2-7	TRBV11-1	-	-	TGTGCCAGCAGCTTAACGGGTGAGGCTTCCTACGAGCAGTACTTC	CASSLTGEASYEQYF
13	TRBJ2-7	TRBV29-1	-	-	TGCAGCGTTGAGACCCTAGGATCCTACGAGCAGTACTTC	CSVETLGSYEQYF
14	TRBJ2-1	TRBV7-9	-	-	TGTGCCAGCAGCTTAGAGACTAGTGTCACCGAGCAGTTCTTC	CASSLETSVTEQFF
13	TRBJ2-7	TRBV6-5	-	TRBD1	TGTGCCAGCAGTCCACAGGGGCGGGACGAGCAGTACTTC	CASSPQGRDEQYF
15	TRBJ2-3	TRBV6-5	-	TRBD1	TGTGCCACGCTCGGGACAGCTACTAGCACAGATACGCAGTATTTT	CATLGTATSTDTQYF
17	TRBJ2-2	TRBV4-3	-	TRBD1	TGCGCCAGCAGCCAAGATATAGGCAGGGGGAGCACCGGGGAGCTGTTTTTT	CASSQDIGRGSTGELFF
13	TRBJ2-5	TRBV11-1	-	-	TGTGCCAGCAGCTTAGTATTTGACACGGCCCAGTACTTC	CASSLVFDTAQYF
15	TRBJ2-1	TRBV6-4	-	TRBD1	TGTGCCAGCAGTGACTCGACAGGGGGCTACAATGAGCAGTTCTTC	CASSDSTGGYNEQFF
19	TRBJ1-1	TRBV24-1	-	-	TGTGCCACCAGCCCGTCCATCAGTGCGGGGGGCGATGGGAACACTGAAGCTTTCTTT	CATSPSISAGGDGNTEAFF
15	TRBJ1-6	TRBV4-1	-	-	TGCGCCAGCAGCCAAGGAAGCTCCTATAATTCACCCCTCCACTTT	CASSQGSSYNSPLHF
13	TRBJ1-4	TRBV4-1	-	-	TGCGCCAGCAGCCAGACGGCTAATGAAAAACTGTTTTTT	CASSQTANEKLFF
17	TRBJ2-1	TRBV7-3	-	-	TGTGCCAGCAGCCCAACCCGCGACTACACCTCCTACAATGAGCAGTTCTTC	CASSPTRDYTSYNEQFF
16	TRBJ1-1	TRBV19	-	-	TGTGCCAGTAGTATAGTCGGGGGGGCTGGTGACACTGAAGCTTTCTTT	CASSIVGGAGDTEAFF
14	TRBJ2-7	TRBV7-9	-	TRBD2	TGTGCCAGCAGCCTGTCAGCGGGAGCTCACGAGCAGTACTTC	CASSLSAGAHEQYF
15	TRBJ2-7	TRBV27	-	TRBD2	TGTGCCAGCAGTATTCGGACTAGCACCCCCTACGAGCAGTACTTC	CASSIRTSTPYEQYF
15	TRBJ2-1	TRBV19	-	-	TGTGCCAGTACCCGTGTAGCGTCGGCTTACAATGAGCAGTTCTTC	CASTRVASAYNEQFF
19	TRBJ2-2	TRBV9	-	TRBD1	TGTGCCAGCAGCGTAGTGGGATTTCGAGGACAGGGGTACACCGGGGAGCTGTTTTTT	CASSVVGFRGQGYTGELFF
19	TRBJ2-4	TRBV19	-	TRBD2	TGTGCCAGTAGTATGGGGACTAGCGGGGCCAAACTAGCCAAAAACATTCAGTACTTC	CASSMGTSGAKLAKNIQYF
14	TRBJ1-4	TRBV27	-	-	TGTGCCAGCAGCCTAAGGCGCGAGACCGAAAAACTGTTTTTT	CASSLRRETEKLFF
12	TRBJ1-5	TRBV12-3/TRBV12-4	-	-	TGTGCCAGCAGCTTAGACAGTGGGGCCCTCCATTTT	CASSLDSGALHF
15	TRBJ2-5	TRBV7-2	once	-	TGTGCCAGCAGCTTAGGAGGGGGGGGCCAAGAGACCCAGTACTTC	CASSLGGGGQETQYF
16	TRBJ2-7	TRBV6-5	-	-	TGTGCCAGCAGTTACTCGTACCAACTAAGCTCCTACGAGCAATACTTC	CASSYSYQLSSYEQYF
15	TRBJ1-6	TRBV19	-	-	TGTGCCAGTACCCCATGGGGACAAGATAATTCACCCCTCCACTTT	CASTPWGQDNSPLHF
18	TRBJ1-5	TRBV21-1	-	-	TGTGCCAGCAGCAATCATGGAGACAGGGGGCACGGCAATCAGCCCCAGCATTTT	CASSNHGDRGHGNQPQHF
14	TRBJ2-5	TRBV19	-	TRBD1	TGTGCCAGTAGATCAACAGGGGGCCAGGAGACCCAGTACTTC	CASRSTGGQETQYF
14	TRBJ1-4	TRBV25-1	-	-	TGTGCCAGCAGTGACCCGGGGACGGATGAAAAACTGTTTTTT	CASSDPGTDEKLFF
15	TRBJ2-3	TRBV7-2	-	TRBD2	TGTGCCAGCACCCGGGACTATGGCAGCACAGATACGCAGTATTTT	CASTRDYGSTDTQYF
15	TRBJ2-7	TRBV29-1	-	-	TGCAGCGTTGAGGGGGGGGCTGGGCTTCCCTACGAGCAGTACTTC	CSVEGGAGLPYEQYF
15	TRBJ2-2	TRBV5-4	-	TRBD1	TGTGCCAGCAGCTTTGGGACAGGGAACACCGGGGAGCTGTTTTTT	CASSFGTGNTGELFF
13	TRBJ2-1	TRBV30	once	-	TGTGCCTGGAGTCCCGGCACGGGCAATGAGCAGTTCTTC	CAWSPGTGNEQFF
11	TRBJ1-5	TRBV21-1	-	-	TGTGCCAGCAGCAGGGGACAGCCCCAGCATTTT	CASSRGQPQHF
13	TRBJ1-3	TRBV27	once	-	TGTGCCAGCAGTTTGGCCCAGGGTTACACCATATATTTT	CASSLAQGYTIYF
15	TRBJ1-2	TRBV4-1	-	TRBD1	TGCGCCAGCAGCTCCCGCCCAGGGGGCGGTGATGGCTACACCTTC	CASSSRPGGGDGYTF
15	TRBJ2-1	TRBV7-2	-	TRBD1	TGTGCCAGCAGCTTACGAGGGGGCGAGTACAATGAGCAGTTCTTC	CASSLRGGEYNEQFF
14	TRBJ2-7	TRBV27	few	-	TGTGCCAGCAGTTTATCGCCAGCGATCTACGAGCAGTACTTC	CASSLSPAIYEQYF